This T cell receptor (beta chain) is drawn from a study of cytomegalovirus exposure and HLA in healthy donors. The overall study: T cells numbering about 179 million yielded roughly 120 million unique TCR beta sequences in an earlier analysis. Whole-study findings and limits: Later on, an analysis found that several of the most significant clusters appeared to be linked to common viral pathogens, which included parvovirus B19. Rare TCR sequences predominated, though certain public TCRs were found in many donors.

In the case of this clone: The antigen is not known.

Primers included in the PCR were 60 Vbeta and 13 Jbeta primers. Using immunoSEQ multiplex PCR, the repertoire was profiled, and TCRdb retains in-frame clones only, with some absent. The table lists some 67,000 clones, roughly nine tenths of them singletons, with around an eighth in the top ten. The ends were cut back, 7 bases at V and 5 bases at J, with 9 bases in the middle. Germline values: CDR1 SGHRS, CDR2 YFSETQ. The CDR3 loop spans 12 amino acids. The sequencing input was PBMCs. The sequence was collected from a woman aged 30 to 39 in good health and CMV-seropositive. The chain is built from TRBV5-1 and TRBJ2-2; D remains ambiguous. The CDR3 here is CASDSITGELFF. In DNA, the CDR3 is TGCGCCAGCGACTCGATTACCGGGGAGCTGTTTTTT.